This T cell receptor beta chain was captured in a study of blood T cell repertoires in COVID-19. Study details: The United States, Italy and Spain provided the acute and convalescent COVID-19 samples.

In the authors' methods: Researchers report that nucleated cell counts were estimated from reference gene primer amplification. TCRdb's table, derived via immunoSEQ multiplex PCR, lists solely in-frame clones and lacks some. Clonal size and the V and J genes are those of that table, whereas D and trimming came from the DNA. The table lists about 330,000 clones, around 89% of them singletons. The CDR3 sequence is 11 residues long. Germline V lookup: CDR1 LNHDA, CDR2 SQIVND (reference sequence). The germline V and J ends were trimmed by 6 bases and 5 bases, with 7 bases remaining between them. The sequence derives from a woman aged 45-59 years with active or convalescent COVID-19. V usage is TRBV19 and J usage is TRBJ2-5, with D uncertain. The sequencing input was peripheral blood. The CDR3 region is CASRFGETQYF. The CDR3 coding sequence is TGTGCCAGTAGATTCGGGGAGACCCAGTACTTC.